This T cell receptor (beta chain) was retrieved from a study of blood T cells in healthy people across ages. This clonotype was seen only a few times. What it binds is unknown. Study conclusions and caveats: CMV status of donors was unknown, possibly confounding expanded clonotype changes.

Germline CDR1 and CDR2: LGHNA and YNFKEQ. Deletions cut 0 bases from V and 5 bases from J, with 11 bases between. CDR3 size: 15 residues. The use of a sample-barcoded 5' primer and a J-beta primer mix characterized a second PCR of roughly 6 to 11 cycles. A tag from a template-switch adaptor with 12 random nucleotides marked each cDNA molecule. Each CDR3 protein gets one entry after TCRdb re-called the 5' RACE reads with MiXCR. This sample has about 1.4 million distinct CDR3 sequences; approximately 59% occur once, and the top ten carry roughly 7%. Donors gave about 9.3 milliliters of peripheral blood apiece.

The TCR originated in a man younger than 35 in good health. V usage is TRBV4-2 and J usage is TRBJ2-4; D is possibly TRBD1 or TRBD2 (5 bases each). The sequenced sample consisted of blood. CDR3 nucleotide sequence: TGTGCCAGCAGCCAAGAGGGGGTTCGGGAAAACATTCAGTACTTC. This sequence encodes CASSQEGVRENIQYF.